This T cell receptor beta chain was profiled in a study of Ad26.COV2.S vaccination and SARS-CoV-2 variants. Turning to the study itself: This donor came from the COV1001 trial of Ad26.COV2.S. Whole-study results and caveats: Responses of T cells in total may have been underestimated by the TCR breadth and depth analyses. Placebo recipients showed lower spike-specific TCR breadth than vaccinees.

This CDR3 contains 17 residues. Germline V CDR1 and CDR2: SGHNT, YYREEE (reference sequence). V gave up 5 bases and J gave up 5 bases; unmatched junction bases: 14. Repertoires were generated with immunoSEQ multiplex PCR, while TCRdb's copy carries only in-frame clones and drops some. The table records 380,000 or so clones, about 87% of them present only once. Treatment given: around 19 received Ad26.COV2.S at low or high dose, single or two shots; roughly 5 received placebo; per-sample allocation not given. Samples were taken on day 63 after the first vaccine or placebo injection. Wuhan-strain SARS-CoV-2 spike was expressed by the Ad26 vector that made up the vaccine. With regard to this clone: Antigen specificity is unknown.

This chain connects TRBV5-4 to TRBJ1-4; 8 bases are a match to TRBD1. The receptor was isolated from a person aged 18-65 years who received the Ad26.COV2.S COVID-19 vaccine or a placebo. This specimen consisted of peripheral blood, obtained in a trial of Ad26.COV2.S vaccine versus placebo. The chain's CDR3 is CASRPGGGQGANEKLFF. DNA of the CDR3: TGTGCCAGCAGACCAGGGGGCGGACAGGGCGCCAATGAAAAACTGTTTTTT.